This TCR beta chain was recovered during a study of tumor and adjacent non-tumor tissue in lung cancer. Study results and limitations: Top 100 clones took a larger repertoire share in normal lung. Shorter survival was associated with higher TCR diversity in tumors. Compared with tumor, normal lung showed significantly lower TCR diversity.

Three rounds of nested PCR, following a modified ARM-PCR protocol, produced the TCRbeta library. One entry per CDR3 protein, called by TCRdb with MiXCR from the multiplex PCR reads. The table has roughly 81,000 distinct CDR3 sequences, roughly 70% seen once. Details on this clonotype: Antigen specificity is unknown.

V was trimmed by 8 bases and J by 6 bases, leaving 7 bases between them. Germline V gene lookup returns CDR1 SGHTA and CDR2 FQGTGA. CDR3 length equals 11 residues. This sample's RNA came from whole unsorted tissue. The sequence was collected from a woman aged 70-85 years with non-small cell lung cancer. The chain couples TRBV7-3 to TRBJ2-2; D is unclear. The sequenced sample consisted of lung tumor tissue. CDR3 sequence (DNA): TGTGCCAGCGGCTATTCCGGGGAGCTGTTTTTT. Its translation is CASGYSGELFF.